The rows below give T cell receptor beta chains drawn from one sample of a study of cytomegalovirus exposure and HLA in healthy donors. TCRdb's copy holds only in-frame clones and misses some; the assay was immunoSEQ multiplex PCR. This table has fewer than 150,000 clones, about 88% appearing once. Sequencing input: PBMCs. The receptors were sampled from a man aged 18 to 29 in good health and CMV-seropositive. Both conserved end residues are part of each CDR3. A D gene is named only where the DNA matches it firmly. Expanded clones get a size class; other rows say once, few or many, or leave the size out.

D gene,clone size,J gene,V gene,CDR3 protein,CDR3 DNA
.,.,TRBJ2-2,TRBV5-1,CASSKARGSTTGELFF,TGCGCCAGCAGCAAGGCCAGGGGCAGTACCACCGGGGAGCTGTTTTTT
.,.,TRBJ1-1,TRBV4-1,CASSSWTVNTEAFF,TGCGCCAGCAGCTCCTGGACTGTGAACACTGAAGCTTTCTTT
.,.,TRBJ2-6,TRBV4-1,CASSQGGSSGANVLTF,TGCGCCAGCAGCCAAGGGGGCAGCTCTGGGGCCAACGTCCTGACTTTC
.,.,TRBJ2-1,TRBV6-1,CASSHRDGHEQFF,TGTGCCAGCAGCCACAGGGATGGCCATGAGCAGTTCTTC
TRBD1,.,TRBJ1-2,TRBV19,CASSPGTGRYGYTF,TGTGCCAGTAGCCCCGGGACAGGGCGGTATGGCTACACCTTC
TRBD1,.,TRBJ2-7,TRBV5-8,CASQGTVYEQYF,TGTGCCAGCCAAGGGACAGTATACGAGCAGTACTTC
TRBD1,once,TRBJ2-2,TRBV11-2,CASSSRQGATGELFF,TGTGCCAGCAGCAGCCGGCAGGGGGCCACCGGGGAGCTGTTTTTT
.,.,TRBJ2-5,TRBV5-4,CASSLGPAAETQYF,TGTGCCAGCAGCTTGGGACCTGCGGCGGAGACCCAGTACTTC
.,once,TRBJ2-3,TRBV28,CASGETPTDTQYF,TGTGCCAGCGGAGAGACGCCCACAGATACGCAGTATTTT
.,.,TRBJ1-1,TRBV14,CASSYGQLNTEAFF,TGTGCCAGCAGTTATGGACAGCTGAACACTGAAGCTTTCTTT
TRBD1,.,TRBJ2-7,TRBV4-3,CASSQRDRQYEQYF,TGCGCCAGCAGCCAGAGGGACAGGCAGTACGAGCAGTACTTC
.,once,TRBJ2-7,TRBV2,CASDYRQSDYEQYF,TGTGCCAGCGATTACAGGCAGAGCGACTACGAGCAGTACTTC